This is a list of T cell receptor beta chains from one sample in a study of regulatory T cells in long-lasting Graves disease. In TCRdb, the multiplex PCR reads were re-called with MiXCR into one record per CDR3 protein. The sample lists fewer than 450,000 distinct CDR3 sequences; about 20% were seen once. The material was peripheral blood mononuclear cells (PBMCs), obtained when the disease was refractory, from a patient treated with antithyroid drugs. The source is a female donor with Graves disease. Both conserved end residues are part of each CDR3. A D gene is named only where the DNA matches it firmly. Expanded clones get a size class; other rows say once, few or many, or leave the size out.

clone_size: -
cdr3_length: 18
d_call: TRBD2
j_call: TRBJ2-5
v_call: TRBV6-2/TRBV6-3
cdr3_nt: TGTGCCAGCAGTTACCCGGGGACTAGCGGGAGAGCCCAAGAGACCCAGTACTTC
cdr3_aa: CASSYPGTSGRAQETQYF

clone_size: few
cdr3_length: 15
d_call: TRBD2
j_call: TRBJ2-2
v_call: TRBV12-3/TRBV12-4
cdr3_nt: TGTGCCAGCACCTGGACTAGCGGGCTTAACGGGGGGCTGTTTTTT
cdr3_aa: CASTWTSGLNGGLFF

clone_size: -
cdr3_length: 13
d_call: -
j_call: TRBJ2-7
v_call: TRBV5-5
cdr3_nt: TGTGCCAGCAGCGAGGCGGGGGCCGGGGAGCAGTACTTC
cdr3_aa: CASSEAGAGEQYF

clone_size: -
cdr3_length: 15
d_call: TRBD2
j_call: TRBJ2-1
v_call: TRBV12-3/TRBV12-4
cdr3_nt: TGTGCCAGCAGCTTCTCAAGCGGGACTAGCAATGAGCAGTTCTTC
cdr3_aa: CASSFSSGTSNEQFF

clone_size: many
cdr3_length: 14
d_call: -
j_call: TRBJ2-7
v_call: TRBV7-2
cdr3_nt: TGTGCCAGCAGCGGAAGGGACAAAATATACGAGCAGTACTTC
cdr3_aa: CASSGRDKIYEQYF

clone_size: -
cdr3_length: 18
d_call: -
j_call: TRBJ2-2
v_call: TRBV5-1
cdr3_nt: TGCGCCAGCAGCTTGGCCTGGGACCCGTTAAGAGACACCGGGGAGCTGTTTTTT
cdr3_aa: CASSLAWDPLRDTGELFF

clone_size: many
cdr3_length: 14
d_call: TRBD1
j_call: TRBJ2-5
v_call: TRBV20-1
cdr3_nt: TGCAGTGCTAGCGTCGGGACAGGGGAAGAGACCCAGTACTTC
cdr3_aa: CSASVGTGEETQYF

clone_size: -
cdr3_length: 12
d_call: -
j_call: TRBJ1-3
v_call: TRBV12-3/TRBV12-4
cdr3_nt: TGTGCCAGCAGGGGAAATGGAAACACCATATATTTT
cdr3_aa: CASRGNGNTIYF

clone_size: -
cdr3_length: 15
d_call: -
j_call: TRBJ1-1
v_call: TRBV4-3
cdr3_nt: TGCGCCAGCAGCCAAGATCAGCCAGGGGACACTGAAGCTTTCTTT
cdr3_aa: CASSQDQPGDTEAFF

clone_size: few
cdr3_length: 14
d_call: TRBD1
j_call: TRBJ1-2
v_call: TRBV18
cdr3_nt: TGTGCCAGCTCACCGGACAGGGGGGTCAATGGCTACACCTTC
cdr3_aa: CASSPDRGVNGYTF

clone_size: -
cdr3_length: 17
d_call: TRBD2
j_call: TRBJ2-2
v_call: TRBV27
cdr3_nt: TGTGCCAGCAGTTTATGGACGGGAGGCGTTAGAACCGGGGAGCTGTTTTTT
cdr3_aa: CASSLWTGGVRTGELFF

clone_size: -
cdr3_length: 14
d_call: TRBD1
j_call: TRBJ2-3
v_call: TRBV30
cdr3_nt: TGTGCCTGGAGTGGTGGACAGGGGATAGATACGCAGTATTTT
cdr3_aa: CAWSGGQGIDTQYF

clone_size: few
cdr3_length: 14
d_call: TRBD1
j_call: TRBJ1-2
v_call: TRBV10-3
cdr3_nt: TGTGCCATCAACCCCGACAGGGTACGGTATGGCTACACCTTC
cdr3_aa: CAINPDRVRYGYTF

clone_size: -
cdr3_length: 16
d_call: -
j_call: TRBJ2-2
v_call: TRBV18
cdr3_nt: TGTGCCAGCTCACGGGTTCTCCAAGCGAACACCGGGGAGCTGTTTTTT
cdr3_aa: CASSRVLQANTGELFF

clone_size: many
cdr3_length: 14
d_call: -
j_call: TRBJ2-7
v_call: TRBV11-2
cdr3_nt: TGTGCCAGCAGCTCGTCGGTTAGCGGTTACGAGCAGTACTTC
cdr3_aa: CASSSSVSGYEQYF

clone_size: few
cdr3_length: 16
d_call: TRBD2
j_call: TRBJ2-2
v_call: TRBV19
cdr3_nt: TGTGCCAGTAGTATATGGGCGGGAGTTGACACCGGGGAGCTGTTTTTT
cdr3_aa: CASSIWAGVDTGELFF

clone_size: -
cdr3_length: 18
d_call: -
j_call: TRBJ2-6
v_call: TRBV6-1
cdr3_nt: TGTGCCAGCAGTCCTCTACAGGCCTCCGGCTCTGGGGCCAACGTCCTGACTTTC
cdr3_aa: CASSPLQASGSGANVLTF

clone_size: many
cdr3_length: 13
d_call: -
j_call: TRBJ2-5
v_call: TRBV12-3/TRBV12-4
cdr3_nt: TGTGCCAGCAGGATACAGCTTAAGGAGACCCAGTACTTC
cdr3_aa: CASRIQLKETQYF

clone_size: -
cdr3_length: 14
d_call: TRBD1
j_call: TRBJ1-6
v_call: TRBV7-9
cdr3_nt: TGTGCCAGCAGCTCGACAGGGGGCAATTCACCCCTCCACTTT
cdr3_aa: CASSSTGGNSPLHF

clone_size: -
cdr3_length: 9
d_call: -
j_call: TRBJ1-5
v_call: TRBV6-2/TRBV6-3
cdr3_nt: TGTGCCAGCAGTTCGCCCCAGCATTTT
cdr3_aa: CASSSPQHF

clone_size: -
cdr3_length: 12
d_call: -
j_call: TRBJ1-2
v_call: TRBV28
cdr3_nt: TGTGCCAGCAGTCGGAACCTCGGAGGCTACACCTTC
cdr3_aa: CASSRNLGGYTF

clone_size: -
cdr3_length: 16
d_call: -
j_call: TRBJ1-1
v_call: TRBV7-2
cdr3_nt: TGTGCCAGCAGCTTAGGGGAGGGTGGGGAGAACACTGAAGCTTTCTTT
cdr3_aa: CASSLGEGGENTEAFF

clone_size: few
cdr3_length: 13
d_call: -
j_call: TRBJ1-6
v_call: TRBV30
cdr3_nt: TGTGCCGGACGGACCGTGATCGGTTCACCCCTCCACTTT
cdr3_aa: CAGRTVIGSPLHF

clone_size: -
cdr3_length: 15
d_call: -
j_call: TRBJ2-2
v_call: TRBV12-5
cdr3_nt: TGTGCTAGTGGTTTCTGGCAGGGGGGCACCGGGGAGCTGTTTTTT
cdr3_aa: CASGFWQGGTGELFF

clone_size: few
cdr3_length: 16
d_call: -
j_call: TRBJ2-7
v_call: TRBV6-2/TRBV6-3
cdr3_nt: TGTGCCAGCAGTTACTCATTAGCTTTGTCCGCTTACGAGCAGTACTTC
cdr3_aa: CASSYSLALSAYEQYF